These 25 T cell receptor beta chains originate from one sample sequenced in a study of control samples from healthy donors and cancer patients. Data came from immunoSEQ multiplex PCR; TCRdb stores just in-frame clones and leaves some out. The repertoire includes over 80,000 clones, 75% to 95% of them detected once, and 15% to 19% sits in the top ten. Sequencing was performed on blood. Source of these receptors: a young man in good health.

The V gene is TRBV4-2, the J gene TRBJ1-1; TRBD1 might be the D (5 bases). With 1 base removed from V and 1 base from J, the gap between germline ends came to 13 bases. The CDR3 covers 16 residues. Germline values: CDR1 LGHNA, CDR2 YNFKEQ. This CDR3 is CASSQGSGGTNTEAFF. The CDR3 coding sequence is TGTGCCAGCAGCCAAGGGAGCGGGGGTACGAACACTGAAGCTTTCTTT.

The chain links TRBV19 to TRBJ1-1; 8 bases align to TRBD1. This CDR3 spans 15 amino acids. Looked up from germline, CDR1 is LNHDA and CDR2 is SQIVND (reference sequence). The J segment lost 8 bases and the V segment lost 6 bases, leaving 14 bases of the junction unmatched. This CDR3 reads CASRTGQGARGEAFF. CDR3 bases: TGTGCCAGTAGGACGGGGCAGGGGGCACGGGGAGAAGCTTTCTTT.

The chain uses TRBV9 and TRBJ1-2; D possibly corresponds to TRBD1 (6 bases). V was trimmed by 2 bases and J by 3 bases, leaving 14 bases between them. CDR3 length: 15 residues. CDR1 is SGDLS and CDR2 is YYNGEE in the germline V gene. CDR3 sequence reads: CASSVGGAEHYGYTF. The CDR3 DNA is TGTGCCAGCAGCGTTGGGGGGGCGGAACACTATGGCTACACCTTC.

This chain connects TRBV7-9 to TRBJ2-5; D gene ambiguous. The CDR3 loop spans 16 amino acids. Germline V gene sequence: CDR1 SEHNR, CDR2 FQNEAQ (reference sequence). V was pared by 2 bases and J by 0 bases, with 13 bases between. CDR3 sequence (DNA): TGTGCCAGCAGCTTAATAGAGGCGAAGAACCAAGAGACCCAGTACTTC. Translation gives CASSLIEAKNQETQYF.

The gene calls are TRBV7-9 and TRBJ2-3; maybe TRBD2 (6 bases). Trimming stripped 4 bases from V and 2 bases from J, with 10 bases between. The CDR3 loop spans 14 amino acids. Per the germline V gene, CDR1 is SEHNR and CDR2 is FQNEAQ (reference sequence). In nucleotides, the CDR3 is TGTGCCAGCAGCTCGGGACTCCACACAGATACGCAGTATTTT. It encodes CASSSGLHTDTQYF.

The chain is built from TRBV5-1 and TRBJ2-6; D is ambiguous. The CDR3 has 15 amino acids. With 1 base removed from V and 4 bases from J, the gap between germline ends came to 9 bases. The germline gives CDR1 SGHRS, CDR2 YFSETQ. The CDR3 DNA reads as TGCGCCAGCAGCTTGAAGATCTCGGGGGCCAACGTCCTGACTTTC. Its translation: CASSLKISGANVLTF.

V usage is TRBV28 and J usage is TRBJ1-5; no firm D call. The germline V gene encodes CDR1 MDHEN and CDR2 SYDVKM. V lost 5 bases, J lost 0 bases, and 14 bases lay in between. The CDR3 covers 16 residues. The CDR3 protein is CASSTPGGRSNQPQHF. CDR3 DNA: TGTGCCAGCAGTACCCCTGGTGGACGTAGCAATCAGCCCCAGCATTTT. Based on the CDR3 plus reference TRBV28 and TRBJ1-5, the full variable domain is DVKVTQSSRYLVKRTGEKVFLECVQDMDHENMFWYRQDPGLGLRLIYFSYDVKMKEKGDIPEGYSVSREKKERFSLILESASTNQTSMYLCASSTPGGRSNQPQHFGDGTRLSIL.

The rearrangement uses TRBV25-1 and TRBJ1-1; TRBD1 is a possible D gene (6 bases). Trimming pared 5 bases from V and 1 base from J, leaving 14 bases between. This CDR3 region has 15 residues. Germline lookup yields CDR1 MGHDK and CDR2 SYGVNS. In nucleotides, the CDR3 is TGTGCCAGCAGTCCCGGGACAAGGGGGAACACTGAAGCTTTCTTT. It translates to CASSPGTRGNTEAFF.

The chain uses TRBV12-3 or TRBV12-4 and TRBJ1-5, with D unresolved. The V end was cut by 7 bases, the J end by 3 bases, with 10 bases between. The CDR3 sequence is 13 residues long. CDR3 in DNA: TGTGCCAGCACTAGAATGCCCAATCAGCCCCAGCATTTT. Protein product: CASTRMPNQPQHF.

The gene calls are TRBV19 and TRBJ2-7, with D possibly TRBD1 on 6 matching bases. The CDR3 is made up of 15 amino acids. V was shortened by 5 bases and J by 1 base, with 15 bases between the two germline ends. Looked up from germline, CDR1 is LNHDA and CDR2 is SQIVND (reference sequence). This CDR3 is CASSAENRVSYEQYF. CDR3 DNA: TGTGCCAGTAGTGCCGAGAACAGGGTGTCCTACGAGCAGTACTTC.

The sample holds one count of this clone. The rearrangement joins TRBV24-1 to TRBJ2-5; 7 bases match TRBD1. Germline-derived CDR1 and CDR2 are KGHDR and SFDVKD. The CDR3 covers 18 residues. V lost 3 bases to trimming and J lost 4 bases; unmatched junction nucleotides: 16. The CDR3 DNA reads as TGTGCCACCAGTGATGGGGGACAGTTTTCCCCCACAACAGAGACCCAGTACTTC. Translating it yields CATSDGGQFSPTTETQYF.

The chain is built from TRBV28 and TRBJ2-1; a possible D gene is TRBD2 (7 bases). CDR1 is MDHEN and CDR2 is SYDVKM in the germline V gene. The V end was cut by 5 bases, the J end by 3 bases, with 14 bases between. The CDR3 extends over 15 amino acids. CDR3: CASSKGGAGYNEQFF. DNA of the CDR3: TGTGCCAGCAGTAAGGGGGGGGCAGGCTACAATGAGCAGTTCTTC.

This clone has just a few counts. DNA for the CDR3: TGTGCCAGCAGGATTGGGGACGGTGAAGCTTTCTTT. Protein product: CASRIGDGEAFF. This chain joins TRBV6-5 and TRBJ1-1; D possibly corresponds to TRBD1 (5 bases). Trimming removed 6 bases at V and 7 bases at J, with 12 bases between. The CDR3 extends over 12 amino acids. Per germline, CDR1 MNHEY and CDR2 SVGAGI.

This rearrangement joins TRBV9 to TRBJ1-6; a possible D gene is TRBD1 (5 bases). CDR3 length: 13 residues. Germline V CDR1 and CDR2: SGDLS, YYNGEE. V was cut by 8 bases and J by 9 bases, with 15 bases left in between. CDR3: CASTTGPGSPLHF. Here the CDR3 DNA reads TGTGCCAGTACCACAGGACCCGGTTCACCCCTCCACTTT.

The chain carries TRBV25-1 and TRBJ1-1, with 12 bases that match TRBD1. The CDR3 runs to 15 residues. Looked up from germline, CDR1 is MGHDK and CDR2 is SYGVNS. V lost 3 bases to trimming and J lost 8 bases; unmatched junction nucleotides: 7. This CDR3 is CASSESGDRGHEAFF. CDR3 bases: TGTGCCAGCAGTGAGAGCGGGGACAGGGGGCACGAAGCTTTCTTT.

V and J are TRBV6-2 or TRBV6-3 and TRBJ1-2; 7 positions match TRBD1. The CDR3 length is 15 residues. With 2 bases clipped from V and 5 bases from J, the junction kept 8 bases outside the gene matches. Per the germline V gene, CDR1 is MNHEY and CDR2 is SVGEGT. The CDR3 region is CASSYAQGVWYGYTF. CDR3 coding DNA: TGTGCCAGCAGTTACGCGCAGGGGGTCTGGTATGGCTACACCTTC.

The chain has TRBV5-1 and TRBJ2-3; D may be TRBD1 (6 bases). With 4 bases removed from V and 3 bases from J, the gap between germline ends came to 12 bases. The CDR3 covers 14 residues. Germline V gene data show CDR1 as SGHRS and CDR2 as YFSETQ. CDR3 DNA sequence: TGCGCCAGCAGCCGTACAGGGTGGACAGATACGCAGTATTTT. This gives the protein CASSRTGWTDTQYF. The full variable domain, with the rest looked up from reference TRBV5-1 and TRBJ2-3, is KAGVTQTPRYLIKTRGQQVTLSCSPISGHRSVSWYQQTPGQGLQFLFEYFSETQRNKGNFPGRFSGRQFSNSRSEMNVSTLELGDSALYLCASSRTGWTDTQYFGPGTRLTVL.

The chain has TRBV4-2 and TRBJ1-2; weak D call: TRBD1 (6 bases). The length of the CDR3 is 15 residues. Germline lookup yields CDR1 LGHNA and CDR2 YNFKEQ. Deletions cut 1 base from V and 4 bases from J, with 13 bases between. CDR3 bases: TGTGCCAGCAGCCAAGCAGGGGTGGAGGGCTATGGCTACACCTTC. This translates into CASSQAGVEGYGYTF.

This chain joins TRBV6-5 and TRBJ2-7; the match to TRBD1 covers 9 bases. This CDR3 region has 14 residues. CDR1 and CDR2 from the germline V gene are MNHEY and SVGAGI. The V gene end was trimmed by 3 bases and the J gene end by 7 bases; junction bases not matched to a gene: 7. This CDR3 is CASSYGQGPREQYF. The CDR3 nucleotides read TGTGCCAGCAGTTATGGACAGGGGCCTCGTGAGCAGTACTTC.

The CDR3 DNA reads TGTGCCAGCAGCCGGACTAGCGGGGGCCACGAGCAGTACTTC. It is translated as CASSRTSGGHEQYF. The chain carries TRBV2 and TRBJ2-7, with TRBD2 matching over 13 bases. The CDR3 length is 14 residues. The ends lost 6 bases at V and 5 bases at J; junction bases unmatched: 4. In germline, CDR1 is SNHLY, CDR2 FYNNEI.

The rearrangement uses TRBV25-1 and TRBJ1-1; 7 bases fit TRBD1. The CDR3 runs 15 residues. CDR1 and CDR2 (germline): MGHDK, SYGVNS. J lost 0 bases, V lost 4 bases, and 5 bases had no gene match. This CDR3 is CASSGGQTLNTEAFF. Written as DNA, the CDR3 is TGTGCCAGCAGTGGGGGACAGACACTGAACACTGAAGCTTTCTTT. Supplemented by reference TRBV25-1 and TRBJ1-1, the full variable domain reads EADIYQTPRYLVIGTGKKITLECSQTMGHDKMYWYQQDPGMELHLIHYSYGVNSTEKGDLSSESTVSRIRTEHFPLTLESARPSHTSQYLCASSGGQTLNTEAFFGQGTRLTVV.

This chain joins TRBV19 and TRBJ2-1; possible D gene TRBD1, 5 bases. The length of the CDR3 is 14 residues. The germline CDR1 and CDR2 sequences are LNHDA and SQIVND (reference sequence). Trimming pared 3 bases from V and 5 bases from J, leaving 11 bases between. The CDR3 spells CASSIGGRDNEQFF. CDR3 coding DNA: TGTGCCAGTAGTATTGGTGGCAGGGACAATGAGCAGTTCTTC.

This clone was seen only once. V usage is TRBV5-1 and J usage is TRBJ2-2; TRBD1 matches 7 bases. V was clipped by 4 bases and J by 4 bases; unmatched bases: 4. The CDR3 consists of 14 residues. CDR1 and CDR2 (germline): SGHRS, YFSETQ. CDR3: CASSQGTATGELFF. The CDR3 bases are TGCGCCAGCAGCCAAGGGACAGCCACCGGGGAGCTGTTTTTT. Combining the CDR3 with reference TRBV5-1 and TRBJ2-2 gives the whole variable domain KAGVTQTPRYLIKTRGQQVTLSCSPISGHRSVSWYQQTPGQGLQFLFEYFSETQRNKGNFPGRFSGRQFSNSRSEMNVSTLELGDSALYLCASSQGTATGELFFGEGSRLTVL.

In the case of this clone: A junction end diverges from the germline sequence, so it may reflect a read error. This sequence joins TRBV6-1 and TRBJ2-1, with 10 bases fitting TRBD2. This CDR3 is 15 amino acids long. CDR1 MNHNS and CDR2 SASEGT come from the germline V gene. The CDR3 DNA reads TGTGCCAGCAGGGAAGAGCGGGGGGGCTATAATGAGCAGTTCTTC. It specifies CASREERGGYNEQFF.

This sequence joins TRBV6-5 and TRBJ2-7; 7 bases line up with TRBD1. V was clipped by 4 bases and J by 2 bases; unmatched bases: 5. Per germline, CDR1 MNHEY and CDR2 SVGAGI. The CDR3 totals 14 residues. The CDR3, as DNA: TGTGCCAGCAGTTCTAACAGGGGTACCTACGAGCAGTACTTC. It is translated as CASSSNRGTYEQYF.